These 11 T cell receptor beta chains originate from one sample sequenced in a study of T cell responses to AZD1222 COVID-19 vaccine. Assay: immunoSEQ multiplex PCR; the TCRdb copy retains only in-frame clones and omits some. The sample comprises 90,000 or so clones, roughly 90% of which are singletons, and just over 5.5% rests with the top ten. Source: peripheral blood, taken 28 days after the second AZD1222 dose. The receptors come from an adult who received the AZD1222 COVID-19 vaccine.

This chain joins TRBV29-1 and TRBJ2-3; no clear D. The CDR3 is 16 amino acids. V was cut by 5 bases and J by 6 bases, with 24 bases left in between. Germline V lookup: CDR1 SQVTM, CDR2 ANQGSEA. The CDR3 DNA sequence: TGCAGCGTTCCCTCCTTTCTGGCTCAGGCATCGGATACGCAGTATTTT. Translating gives CSVPSFLAQASDTQYF.

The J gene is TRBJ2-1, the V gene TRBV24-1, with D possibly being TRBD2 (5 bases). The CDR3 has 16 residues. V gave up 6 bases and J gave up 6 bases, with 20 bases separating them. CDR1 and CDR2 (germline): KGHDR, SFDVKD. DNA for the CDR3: TGTGCCACCAGTTTTGGGAGACCGGGCCGTACCAATGAGCAGTTCTTC. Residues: CATSFGRPGRTNEQFF.

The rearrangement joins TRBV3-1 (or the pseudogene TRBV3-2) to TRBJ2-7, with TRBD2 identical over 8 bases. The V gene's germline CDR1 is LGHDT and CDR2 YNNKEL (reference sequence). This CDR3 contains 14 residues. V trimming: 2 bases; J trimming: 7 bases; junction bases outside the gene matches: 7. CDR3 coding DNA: TGTGCCAGCAGCCAAAACGGGGGGGCTAGAGAGCAGTACTTC. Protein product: CASSQNGGAREQYF.

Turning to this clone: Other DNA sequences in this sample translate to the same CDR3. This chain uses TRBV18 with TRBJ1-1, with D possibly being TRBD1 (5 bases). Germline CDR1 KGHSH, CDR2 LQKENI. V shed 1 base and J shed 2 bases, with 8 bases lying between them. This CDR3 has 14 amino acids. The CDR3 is CASSPQGANTEAFF. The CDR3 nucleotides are TGTGCCAGCTCACCACAAGGGGCTAACACTGAAGCTTTCTTT.

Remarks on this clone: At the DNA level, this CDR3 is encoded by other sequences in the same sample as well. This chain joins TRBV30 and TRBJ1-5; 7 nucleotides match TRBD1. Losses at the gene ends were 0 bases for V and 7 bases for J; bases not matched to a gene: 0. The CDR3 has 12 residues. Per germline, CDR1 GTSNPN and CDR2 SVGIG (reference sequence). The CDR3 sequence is CAWSVQGQPQHF. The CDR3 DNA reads TGTGCCTGGAGTGTACAGGGGCAGCCCCAGCATTTT.

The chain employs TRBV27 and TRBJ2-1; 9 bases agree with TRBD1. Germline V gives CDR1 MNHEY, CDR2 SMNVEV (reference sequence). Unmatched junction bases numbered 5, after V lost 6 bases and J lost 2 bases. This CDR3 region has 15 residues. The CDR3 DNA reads TGTGCCAGCAGATCCGGGACAGGGACCTACAATGAGCAGTTCTTC. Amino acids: CASRSGTGTYNEQFF.

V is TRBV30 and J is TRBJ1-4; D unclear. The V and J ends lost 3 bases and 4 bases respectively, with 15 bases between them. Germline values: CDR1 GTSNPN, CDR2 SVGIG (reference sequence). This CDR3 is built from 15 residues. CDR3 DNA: TGTGCCTGGAGCTCGGCCAAAGGTGGTAATGAAAAACTGTTTTTT. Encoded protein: CAWSSAKGGNEKLFF.

In DNA form, the CDR3 reads TGTGCCAGCTCACCACCGGGGAACACTGAAGCTTTCTTT. It encodes CASSPPGNTEAFF. This chain joins TRBV18 and TRBJ1-1; D not resolved. Germline CDR1 reads KGHSH; CDR2 reads LQKENI. Trimming left V 0 bases short and J 1 base short, with 3 bases between. The CDR3 has 13 residues.

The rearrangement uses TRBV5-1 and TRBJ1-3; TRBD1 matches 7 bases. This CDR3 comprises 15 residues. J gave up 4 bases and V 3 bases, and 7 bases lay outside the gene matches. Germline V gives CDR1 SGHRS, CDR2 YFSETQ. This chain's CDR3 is CASSSSGTAGNTIYF. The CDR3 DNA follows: TGCGCCAGCAGCTCTTCCGGGACAGCCGGAAACACCATATATTTT.

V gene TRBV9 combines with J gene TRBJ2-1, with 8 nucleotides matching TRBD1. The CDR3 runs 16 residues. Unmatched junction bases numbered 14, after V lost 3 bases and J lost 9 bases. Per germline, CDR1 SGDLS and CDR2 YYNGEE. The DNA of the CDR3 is TGTGCCAGCAGCGCCCTTGGACAGGGTGGTGTGGGTGAGCAGTTCTTC. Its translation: CASSALGQGGVGEQFF. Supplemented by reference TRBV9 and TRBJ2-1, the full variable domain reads DSGVTQTPKHLITATGQRVTLRCSPRSGDLSVYWYQQSLDQGLQFLIQYYNGEERAKGNILERFSAQQFPDLHSELNLSSLELGDSALYFCASSALGQGGVGEQFFGPGTRLTVL.

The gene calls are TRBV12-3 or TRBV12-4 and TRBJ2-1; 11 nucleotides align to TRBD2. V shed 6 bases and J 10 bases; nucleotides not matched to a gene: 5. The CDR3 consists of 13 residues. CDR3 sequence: CASRISGGAEQFF. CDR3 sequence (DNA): TGTGCCAGCAGAATTAGCGGGGGGGCCGAGCAGTTCTTC.